Listed below are T cell receptor beta chains from one sample, sequenced in a study of regulatory T cells in long-lasting Graves disease. TCRdb independently ran MiXCR on the multiplex PCR reads; one entry per CDR3 protein. Of a few hundred thousand distinct CDR3 sequences listed, roughly 20% are singletons. The source was peripheral blood mononuclear cells (PBMCs), collected when the disease was refractory, from a patient treated with antithyroid drugs. The receptors stem from a woman between 40 and 55 years old with Graves disease. CDR3s include the opening cysteine and the closing phenylalanine or tryptophan. The order of the fields is clone size, J gene, D gene, V gene, CDR3 DNA, CDR3 protein. The D gene is left open where the match is weak. Size values are once, few and many counts, or a class for expanded clones, and some rows have none.

abundance: many; j_gene: TRBJ2-5; d_gene: TRBD1; v_gene: TRBV6-1; CDR3nt: TGTGCCAGCAGCCTCGGACAGGGAATCAGAGAGACCCAGTACTTC; CDR3aa: CASSLGQGIRETQYF
abundance: -; j_gene: TRBJ2-1; d_gene: TRBD2; v_gene: TRBV6-1; CDR3nt: TGTGCCAGCAGCCAAAGCGGGAGGGCCCAAAAAAATGAGCAGTTCTTC; CDR3aa: CASSQSGRAQKNEQFF
abundance: many; j_gene: TRBJ1-5; d_gene: -; v_gene: TRBV27; CDR3nt: TGTGCCAGCAGCCGGGACTACTCCTATTTGACCCAGCATTTT; CDR3aa: CASSRDYSYLTQHF
abundance: many; j_gene: TRBJ1-5; d_gene: -; v_gene: TRBV12-3/TRBV12-4; CDR3nt: TGTGCCAGCAGTTTAGCGGAACAGGGATTAGGTGGTCAGCCCCAGCATTTT; CDR3aa: CASSLAEQGLGGQPQHF
abundance: -; j_gene: TRBJ2-2; d_gene: -; v_gene: TRBV27; CDR3nt: TGTGCCAGCAGTTCCCCCATAAGAAACACCGGGGAGCCGTTTTTT; CDR3aa: CASSSPIRNTGEPFF
abundance: -; j_gene: TRBJ2-5; d_gene: -; v_gene: TRBV4-2; CDR3nt: TGTGCCAGCAGCCCTCCTGGCCAAGGGACCCAGTACTTC; CDR3aa: CASSPPGQGTQYF
abundance: -; j_gene: TRBJ1-5; d_gene: -; v_gene: TRBV20-1; CDR3nt: TGCAGTGCTAGAGGAACAAGGCGCAATCAGCCCCAGCATTTT; CDR3aa: CSARGTRRNQPQHF
abundance: -; j_gene: TRBJ2-7; d_gene: -; v_gene: TRBV7-9; CDR3nt: TGTGCCACCCAAAGGCCCGGGGTCGAGCAGTACTTC; CDR3aa: CATQRPGVEQYF
abundance: many; j_gene: TRBJ2-5; d_gene: -; v_gene: TRBV2; CDR3nt: TGTGCCAGCCTCTACTGGGAGACCCAGTACTTC; CDR3aa: CASLYWETQYF
abundance: few; j_gene: TRBJ1-6; d_gene: TRBD1; v_gene: TRBV9; CDR3nt: TGTGCCAGCAGCTTGGGGACAGATAATTCACCCCTCCACTTT; CDR3aa: CASSLGTDNSPLHF
abundance: -; j_gene: TRBJ2-1; d_gene: -; v_gene: TRBV5-1; CDR3nt: TGCGCCAGCAGCTTGAAGGCCAATGAGCAGTTCTTC; CDR3aa: CASSLKANEQFF
abundance: -; j_gene: TRBJ2-2; d_gene: TRBD2; v_gene: TRBV10-2; CDR3nt: TGCGCCAGCAGTGAGTCGGTCGCTAGCGGGATTAGGACCGGGGAGCTGTTTTTT; CDR3aa: CASSESVASGIRTGELFF
abundance: many; j_gene: TRBJ1-1; d_gene: TRBD1; v_gene: TRBV6-1; CDR3nt: TGTGCCAGTCGAACCCCCCCGGGACAGGGAGGCACTGAAGCTTTCTTT; CDR3aa: CASRTPPGQGGTEAFF
abundance: many; j_gene: TRBJ1-1; d_gene: TRBD1; v_gene: TRBV28; CDR3nt: TGTGCCAGCCCAGAGTCAGCAGGGGGCAGGGTGGACACTGAAGCTTTCTTT; CDR3aa: CASPESAGGRVDTEAFF
abundance: many; j_gene: TRBJ1-2; d_gene: TRBD1; v_gene: TRBV12-3/TRBV12-4; CDR3nt: TGTGCCAGCAGCTCGGGACAGGGGAGCTATGGCTACACCTTC; CDR3aa: CASSSGQGSYGYTF
abundance: -; j_gene: TRBJ2-7; d_gene: -; v_gene: TRBV7-9; CDR3nt: TGTGCCAGCAGCTTAGGTGGGGTGACATCCTACGAGCAGTACTTC; CDR3aa: CASSLGGVTSYEQYF
abundance: many; j_gene: TRBJ1-6; d_gene: -; v_gene: TRBV12-3/TRBV12-4; CDR3nt: TGTGCCAGCAGCTTCACGGGACTTAATTCACCCCTCCACTTT; CDR3aa: CASSFTGLNSPLHF
abundance: many; j_gene: TRBJ2-7; d_gene: -; v_gene: TRBV12-3/TRBV12-4; CDR3nt: TGTGCCAGCAGACTAGGACGATACGAGCAGTACTTC; CDR3aa: CASRLGRYEQYF
abundance: many; j_gene: TRBJ2-7; d_gene: -; v_gene: TRBV28; CDR3nt: TGTGCCAGCAGTTTATACGGACGATCCCTCTACGAGCAGTACTTC; CDR3aa: CASSLYGRSLYEQYF
abundance: -; j_gene: TRBJ1-2; d_gene: TRBD1; v_gene: TRBV7-3; CDR3nt: TGTGCCAGCAGCCCCGCAGGGGGCTATGACTATGGCTACACCTTC; CDR3aa: CASSPAGGYDYGYTF
abundance: -; j_gene: TRBJ1-1; d_gene: -; v_gene: TRBV4-1; CDR3nt: TGCGCCAGCAGCCGGTTCATGAACACTGAAGCTTTCTTT; CDR3aa: CASSRFMNTEAFF
abundance: few; j_gene: TRBJ2-7; d_gene: TRBD2; v_gene: TRBV20-1; CDR3nt: TGCAGTGCTAGACGGGGACTAGCGGGAGCCCACGAGCAGTACTTC; CDR3aa: CSARRGLAGAHEQYF
abundance: many; j_gene: TRBJ2-7; d_gene: TRBD1; v_gene: TRBV15; CDR3nt: TGTGCCACCAGCAGAGGGGACAGGGCCTACGAGCAGTACTTC; CDR3aa: CATSRGDRAYEQYF
abundance: many; j_gene: TRBJ2-5; d_gene: TRBD1; v_gene: TRBV7-3; CDR3nt: TGTGCCAGCAGCCAGGGGACAGGGGGCTTAGAGACCCAGTACTTC; CDR3aa: CASSQGTGGLETQYF
abundance: few; j_gene: TRBJ2-7; d_gene: TRBD2; v_gene: TRBV29-1; CDR3nt: TGCAGCGTTGATGGGGCTAGCGGGAGTGACGAGCAGTACTTC; CDR3aa: CSVDGASGSDEQYF
abundance: -; j_gene: TRBJ1-6; d_gene: TRBD1; v_gene: TRBV6-2/TRBV6-3; CDR3nt: TGTGCCAGCAGTTACTCGGGGGACAGGGGCCAGAGTTCACCCCTCCACTTT; CDR3aa: CASSYSGDRGQSSPLHF
abundance: many; j_gene: TRBJ2-4; d_gene: TRBD2; v_gene: TRBV6-1; CDR3nt: TGTGCCAGCAGTAAGGGACTAGCGGGAGCCAAAAACATTCAGTACTTC; CDR3aa: CASSKGLAGAKNIQYF
abundance: many; j_gene: TRBJ2-2; d_gene: TRBD2; v_gene: TRBV11-2; CDR3nt: TGTGCCAGCAGCTTACCTAGCGGGAGTTATCTCGGGGAGCTGTTTTTT; CDR3aa: CASSLPSGSYLGELFF
abundance: many; j_gene: TRBJ1-4; d_gene: -; v_gene: TRBV7-9; CDR3nt: TGTGCCAGCAGCCTAGGATCCAGGGTGGATGAAAAACTGTTTTTT; CDR3aa: CASSLGSRVDEKLFF
abundance: -; j_gene: TRBJ2-1; d_gene: -; v_gene: TRBV7-9; CDR3nt: TGTGCCAGCAGCCAGTCGGGACTGGGTAATGAGCAGTTCTTC; CDR3aa: CASSQSGLGNEQFF
abundance: many; j_gene: TRBJ2-5; d_gene: TRBD2; v_gene: TRBV7-2; CDR3nt: TGTGCCAGCAGCCCAGGACTAGCCATAATAGAGACCCAGTACTTC; CDR3aa: CASSPGLAIIETQYF
abundance: few; j_gene: TRBJ2-4; d_gene: -; v_gene: TRBV5-1; CDR3nt: TGCGCCAGCAGTACGACCTTTGTCTCCGGAGGGGGAAACATTCAGTACTTC; CDR3aa: CASSTTFVSGGGNIQYF
abundance: few; j_gene: TRBJ2-2; d_gene: TRBD1; v_gene: TRBV6-5; CDR3nt: TGTGCCAGCAGTTACATGGGACAGGGGTCTGCCGGGGAGCTGTTTTTT; CDR3aa: CASSYMGQGSAGELFF
abundance: -; j_gene: TRBJ1-2; d_gene: -; v_gene: TRBV27; CDR3nt: TGTGCCAGCAGTTTACAATACAGGGTTAACTATGGCTACACCTTC; CDR3aa: CASSLQYRVNYGYTF
abundance: many; j_gene: TRBJ2-7; d_gene: TRBD1; v_gene: TRBV10-1; CDR3nt: TGCGCCAGCAGTGAGGGAGAGGGACAGCAATACGAGCAGTACTTC; CDR3aa: CASSEGEGQQYEQYF
abundance: -; j_gene: TRBJ2-1; d_gene: TRBD2; v_gene: TRBV13; CDR3nt: TGTGCCAGCAGCTTCGCGGGGGGGATCTACAATGAGCAGTTCTTC; CDR3aa: CASSFAGGIYNEQFF
abundance: many; j_gene: TRBJ1-5; d_gene: TRBD1; v_gene: TRBV28; CDR3nt: TGTGCCAGCAGTTTAACCGCTGGGACAGGGGCCAATCAGCCCCAGCATTTT; CDR3aa: CASSLTAGTGANQPQHF
abundance: few; j_gene: TRBJ2-7; d_gene: -; v_gene: TRBV7-9; CDR3nt: TGTGCCAGCAGATCTACTAGTTTCTACGAGCAGTACTTC; CDR3aa: CASRSTSFYEQYF
abundance: many; j_gene: TRBJ1-1; d_gene: -; v_gene: TRBV2; CDR3nt: TGTGCCAGCCTCAAGACAGGCCCCGAAGCTTTCTTT; CDR3aa: CASLKTGPEAFF
abundance: -; j_gene: TRBJ1-1; d_gene: TRBD1; v_gene: TRBV5-1; CDR3nt: TGCGCCAGCAGCTTGGCCGGACAGGACCGCGGTACTGAAGCTTTCTTT; CDR3aa: CASSLAGQDRGTEAFF
abundance: many; j_gene: TRBJ1-1; d_gene: -; v_gene: TRBV12-3/TRBV12-4; CDR3nt: TGTGCCAGCAGTCCAACAGGGAGGATCACTGAAGCTTTCTTT; CDR3aa: CASSPTGRITEAFF